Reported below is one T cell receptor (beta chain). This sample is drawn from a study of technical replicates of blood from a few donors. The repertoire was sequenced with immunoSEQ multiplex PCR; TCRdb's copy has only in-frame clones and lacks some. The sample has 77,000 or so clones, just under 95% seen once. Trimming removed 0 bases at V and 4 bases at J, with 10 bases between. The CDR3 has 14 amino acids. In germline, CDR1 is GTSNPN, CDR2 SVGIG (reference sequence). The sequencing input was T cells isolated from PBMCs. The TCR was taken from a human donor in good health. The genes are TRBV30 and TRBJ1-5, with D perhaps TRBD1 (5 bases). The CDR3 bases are TGTGCCTGGAGTGTAGGCCAGGGTAATCAGCCCCAGCATTTT. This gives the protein CAWSVGQGNQPQHF.